These 15 T cell receptor beta chains share one sample of origin, sequenced in a study of T-cell memory formation after mild COVID-19. TCRdb recomputed calls from the 5' RACE reads with MiXCR, one row per CDR3 protein. The sample lists 350,000 to 500,000 distinct CDR3 sequences, 23% occurring once. Sequencing input: PBMCs or a T cell subset sorted from them (not recorded which). The receptor source for this set is an adult woman who had mild COVID-19 (a few samples of this study predate the infection). Cell type and time point are not known.

The chain has TRBV20-1 and TRBJ2-3; D may be TRBD1 or TRBD2 (5 bases each). Trimming cost V 6 bases and J 4 bases, with 14 bases left between them. The germline gives CDR1 DFQATT, CDR2 SNEGSKA (reference sequence). This CDR3 has 13 amino acids. The CDR3, as DNA: TGCAGTGCAAGATGGGGGTTTGCAGATACGCAGTATTTT. Amino acid sequence: CSARWGFADTQYF.

The chain couples TRBV12-3 or TRBV12-4 to TRBJ1-5; no clear D gene. Trimming removed 7 bases from V and 5 bases from J, with 9 bases in between. This CDR3 contains 12 residues. The CDR3 DNA reads as TGTGCCAGCACCCCCGGGTATCAGCCCCAGCATTTT. This gives the protein CASTPGYQPQHF.

This chain links TRBV5-1 with TRBJ1-5, with a weak D call TRBD1 (5 bases). The CDR3 spans 15 residues. V gave up 4 bases and J gave up 0 bases, with 11 bases separating them. Per germline, CDR1 SGHRS and CDR2 YFSETQ. CDR3 bases: TGCGCCAGCAGCCCGGGACCGAATAGCAATCAGCCCCAGCATTTT. This translates into CASSPGPNSNQPQHF.

There are a few counts of this clonotype. The chain couples TRBV3-1 to TRBJ1-1; no firm D call. Deletions cut 1 base from V and 1 base from J, with 10 bases between. The CDR3 sequence is 15 residues long. CDR1 LGHDT and CDR2 YNNKEL come from the germline V gene (reference sequence). The CDR3 nucleotides are TGTGCCAGCAGCCAAGGTTACATAGGGAACACTGAAGCTTTCTTT. Its protein product is CASSQGYIGNTEAFF.

This clonotype was seen a few times. This chain joins TRBV18 and TRBJ1-1; a possible D gene is TRBD1 (5 bases). V was cut by 3 bases and J by 4 bases, with 15 bases left in between. The CDR3 extends over 15 amino acids. CDR1 and CDR2 (germline): KGHSH, LQKENI. CDR3 coding DNA: TGTGCCAGCTCACCGGGGCAGTTTGGTTCCACTGAAGCTTTCTTT. This gives the protein CASSPGQFGSTEAFF.

This clonotype appeared a few times. This chain links TRBV5-6 with TRBJ1-1; no reliable D call. CDR1 and CDR2 from the germline V gene are SGHDT and YYEEEE. This CDR3 region has 14 residues. With 0 bases removed from V and 0 bases from J, the gap between germline ends came to 6 bases. In nucleotides, the CDR3 is TGTGCCAGCAGCTTGGAGTTCATGAACACTGAAGCTTTCTTT. Protein sequence: CASSLEFMNTEAFF.

The chain links TRBV7-2 to TRBJ2-1; 9 bases fit TRBD2. Germline lookup yields CDR1 SGHTA and CDR2 FQGNSA. V trimming: 5 bases; J trimming: 8 bases; junction bases outside the gene matches: 7. The CDR3 runs 14 residues. The CDR3 sequence: CASSVAGGPDEQFF. The CDR3 bases are TGTGCCAGCAGCGTCGCGGGGGGGCCGGATGAGCAGTTCTTC.

This chain uses TRBV5-1 with TRBJ2-7; 9 bases map to TRBD1. CDR1 SGHRS and CDR2 YFSETQ come from the germline V gene. V gave up 5 bases and J gave up 5 bases; unmatched junction bases: 5. The CDR3 loop spans 13 amino acids. CDR3 DNA sequence: TGCGCCAGCAGGACAGGGGGATTCGACGAGCAGTACTTC. This encodes CASRTGGFDEQYF.

This clonotype was picked up a small number of times. J is TRBJ2-1 and V is TRBV7-2; 8 bases are a match to TRBD2. Per germline, CDR1 SGHTA and CDR2 FQGNSA. This CDR3 contains 15 residues. V trimming: 4 bases; J trimming: 3 bases; junction bases outside the gene matches: 5. The CDR3 DNA follows: TGTGCCAGCAGCTCGGGGGGGAACATCTACAATGAGCAGTTCTTC. Translation: CASSSGGNIYNEQFF.

This clonotype was recorded a few times. This chain links TRBV5-1 with TRBJ2-7; D uncertain. The germline V gene has CDR1 SGHRS and CDR2 YFSETQ. There are 14 residues in the CDR3. The V end lost 6 bases, the J end lost 5 bases, and 18 bases lay between the germline ends. The CDR3 reads CASTYLGVENEQYF. The DNA for the CDR3 is TGCGCCAGCACGTATCTCGGTGTAGAAAACGAGCAGTACTTC.

The rearrangement links TRBV15 to TRBJ2-5; 9 bases are a match to TRBD1. Per the germline V gene, CDR1 is LNHNV and CDR2 is YYDKDF (reference sequence). Unmatched junction bases numbered 6, after V lost 5 bases and J lost 2 bases. This CDR3 has 15 residues. CDR3 coding DNA: TGTGCCACCAGCCCTTGGGACAGGGCGCAAGAGACCCAGTACTTC. This sequence encodes CATSPWDRAQETQYF.

This clonotype came up many times. This chain connects TRBV6-4 to TRBJ2-6, with no clear D. There are 14 residues in the CDR3. In germline, CDR1 is MRHNA, CDR2 SNTAGT. The ends were cut back, 0 bases at V and 4 bases at J, with 4 bases in the middle. In nucleotides, the CDR3 is TGTGCCAGCAGTGACTCGGCCGGGGCCAACGTCCTGACTTTC. Residues: CASSDSAGANVLTF.

The chain uses TRBV20-1 and TRBJ2-1; D might be TRBD1 or TRBD2, each matching 5 bases. There are 12 residues in the CDR3. Germline lookup yields CDR1 DFQATT and CDR2 SNEGSKA (reference sequence). The V end lost 5 bases, the J end lost 5 bases, and 10 bases lay between the germline ends. The CDR3 loop reads CSAPGPHNEQFF. The DNA of the CDR3 is TGCAGTGCTCCGGGGCCCCACAATGAGCAGTTCTTC.

The chain recombines TRBV11-3 with TRBJ1-1; 7 positions match TRBD1. CDR3 size: 14 residues. Germline loops: CDR1 SGHNT, CDR2 YENEEA. Germline trimming cut 5 bases from V and 5 bases from J; bases unmatched to any gene: 8. For the CDR3, the DNA is TGTGCCAGCAGCGAAAGGGACAGCTGGACTGAAGCTTTCTTT. As protein: CASSERDSWTEAFF.

This clonotype was seen a handful of times. The chain links TRBV5-1 to TRBJ2-2; D remains unclear. The germline V gene encodes CDR1 SGHRS and CDR2 YFSETQ. The V gene lost 0 bases and the J gene lost 0 bases, with 18 bases spanning the gap. The CDR3 covers 19 residues. The CDR3 nucleotides read TGCGCCAGCAGCTTGGATGCATTATCACCCGCTGCGAACACCGGGGAGCTGTTTTTT. It codes for CASSLDALSPAANTGELFF.